This T cell receptor (beta chain) came from a study of T cells after yellow fever vaccination. This clonotype was seen more than once but under ten times. The antigen remains unidentified. Template-switching 5'RACE yielded the TCR cDNA; a universal primer site and UMIs were added in the process. MiXCR, applied by TCRdb to the 5' RACE reads, yields one record per CDR3 protein. This sample has 450,000 to 600,000 distinct CDR3 sequences, with approximately 13% found just once. The study, taken as a whole, reports: The secondary response peaked faster, at day 5 versus 15, but was weaker. Reappearance after the booster was seen for most primary-vaccination clones, at 95% to 96% CD4 and 80% to 90% CD8.

The CDR3 sequence is 14 residues long. Germline V lookup: CDR1 SQVTM, CDR2 ANQGSEA. With V trimmed by 5 bases and J by 5 bases, 6 bases remained unmatched. The source of this sequence is a man in his thirties or forties who received the YFV17D yellow fever vaccine. The chain uses TRBV29-1 and TRBJ2-3; 11 bases match TRBD2. The sequenced sample was PBMCs, obtained on the day of the yellow fever booster vaccination. CDR3 DNA sequence: TGCAGCGTTAGACTAGCGGGACTTCTAGATACGCAGTATTTT. This gives the protein CSVRLAGLLDTQYF.